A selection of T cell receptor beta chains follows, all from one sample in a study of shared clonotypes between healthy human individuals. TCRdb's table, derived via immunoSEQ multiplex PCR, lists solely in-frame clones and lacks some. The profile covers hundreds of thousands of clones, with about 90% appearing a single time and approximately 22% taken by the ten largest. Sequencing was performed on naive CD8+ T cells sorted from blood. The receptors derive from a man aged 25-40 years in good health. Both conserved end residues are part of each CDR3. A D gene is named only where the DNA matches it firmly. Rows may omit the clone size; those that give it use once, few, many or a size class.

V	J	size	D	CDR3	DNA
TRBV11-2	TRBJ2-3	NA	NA	CASSFLVGGGSSDTQYF	TGTGCCAGCAGCTTTCTGGTGGGTGGCGGGTCTTCAGATACGCAGTATTTT
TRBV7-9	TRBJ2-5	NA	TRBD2	CASSSGGGKQETQYF	TGTGCCAGCAGCTCCGGGGGGGGGAAACAAGAGACCCAGTACTTC
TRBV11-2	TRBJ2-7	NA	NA	CASSLTRTYEQYF	TGTGCCAGCAGCCTAACGAGGACCTACGAGCAGTACTTC
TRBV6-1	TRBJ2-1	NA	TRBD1	CASTNPPLMTGGKFF	TGTGCCAGCACGAACCCACCCTTGATGACAGGGGGAAAGTTCTTC
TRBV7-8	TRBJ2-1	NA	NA	CASSRGAGYNEQFF	TGTGCCAGCAGCCGCGGGGCGGGGTACAATGAGCAGTTCTTC
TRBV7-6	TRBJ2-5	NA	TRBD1	CASSLPGDRGQETQYF	TGTGCCAGCAGCTTACCCGGGGACAGGGGACAAGAGACCCAGTACTTC
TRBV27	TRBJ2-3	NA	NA	CASSLVGTGVSTDTQYF	TGTGCCAGCAGTTTAGTGGGGACGGGCGTAAGCACAGATACGCAGTATTTT
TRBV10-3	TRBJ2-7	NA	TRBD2	CAISEMVISGRPSSYEQYF	TGTGCCATCAGTGAGATGGTGATTAGCGGGAGACCCAGCTCCTACGAGCAGTACTTC
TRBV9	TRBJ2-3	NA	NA	CASSDGQTDTQYF	TGTGCCAGCAGCGACGGACAGACAGATACGCAGTATTTT
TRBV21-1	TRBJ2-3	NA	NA	CASSKAGGGTDTQYF	TGTGCCAGCAGCAAAGCGGGAGGGGGCACAGATACGCAGTATTTT
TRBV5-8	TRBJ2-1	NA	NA	CASSLGPGPSYNEQFF	TGTGCCAGCAGCTTGGGTCCGGGTCCCTCCTACAATGAGCAGTTCTTC
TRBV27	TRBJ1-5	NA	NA	CASSLSQGGQPQHF	TGTGCCAGCAGTTTAAGCCAGGGAGGGCAGCCCCAGCATTTT
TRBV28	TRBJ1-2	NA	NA	CASEPQGPGNYGYTF	TGTGCCAGCGAACCCCAGGGGCCCGGGAACTATGGCTACACCTTC
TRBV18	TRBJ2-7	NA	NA	CASSPPGYEQYF	TGTGCCAGCTCACCACCGGGGTACGAGCAGTACTTC
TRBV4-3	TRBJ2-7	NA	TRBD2	CASSQVRTSGYEQYF	TGCGCCAGCAGCCAAGTTCGAACTAGCGGCTACGAGCAGTACTTC
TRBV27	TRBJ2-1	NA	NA	CASSFWENSYNEQFF	TGTGCCAGCAGTTTTTGGGAGAACTCCTACAATGAGCAGTTCTTC
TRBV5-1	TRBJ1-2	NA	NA	CASTQTGGYYGYTF	TGCGCCAGCACTCAAACGGGGGGCTACTATGGCTACACCTTC
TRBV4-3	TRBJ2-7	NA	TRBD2	CASSQDRLAGNYEQYF	TGCGCCAGCAGCCAAGATCGCCTAGCGGGGAACTACGAGCAGTACTTC
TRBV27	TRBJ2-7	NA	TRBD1	CASSLPGQNYEQYF	TGTGCCAGCAGTTTACCGGGACAGAACTACGAGCAGTACTTC
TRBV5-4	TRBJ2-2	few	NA	CASSLGARTETGELFF	TGTGCCAGCAGCTTGGGGGCCAGGACAGAAACCGGGGAGCTGTTTTTT
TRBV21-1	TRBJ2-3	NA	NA	CASSKSHNSTDTQYF	TGTGCCAGCAGCAAATCCCACAACAGCACAGATACGCAGTATTTT
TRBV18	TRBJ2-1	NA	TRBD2	CASSRLAGVSSYNEQFF	TGTGCCAGCTCGCGACTAGCGGGAGTCAGCTCCTACAATGAGCAGTTCTTC
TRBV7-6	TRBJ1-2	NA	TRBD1	CASSLEQGPNYGYTF	TGTGCCAGCAGCTTAGAACAGGGGCCTAACTATGGCTACACCTTC
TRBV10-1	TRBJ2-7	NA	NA	CASSELLANEQYF	TGCGCCAGCAGTGAGCTGCTAGCGAACGAGCAGTACTTC
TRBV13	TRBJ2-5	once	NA	CASSLDTEETQYF	TGTGCCAGCAGCTTAGATACAGAAGAGACCCAGTACTTC
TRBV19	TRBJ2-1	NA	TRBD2	CASRTTSGRHNEQFF	TGTGCCAGTAGAACGACTAGCGGGAGACACAATGAGCAGTTCTTC
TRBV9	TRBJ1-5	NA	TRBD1	CASSPGQGDQPQHF	TGTGCCAGCAGCCCCGGACAGGGGGATCAGCCCCAGCATTTT
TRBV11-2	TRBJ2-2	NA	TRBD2	CASSTLFSVSGKPTGELFF	TGTGCCAGCAGCACCCTCTTTAGCGTCAGCGGGAAACCAACCGGGGAGCTGTTTTTT
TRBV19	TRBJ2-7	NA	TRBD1	CASSIPDRVYEQYF	TGTGCCAGTAGTATACCGGACAGGGTCTACGAGCAGTACTTC
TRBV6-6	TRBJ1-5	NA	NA	CASTLGSLHQPQHF	TGTGCCAGCACTCTAGGGTCACTTCATCAGCCCCAGCATTTT
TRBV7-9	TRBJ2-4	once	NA	CASSYSGALAKNIQYF	TGTGCCAGCAGTTACTCCGGGGCCCTAGCCAAAAACATTCAGTACTTC
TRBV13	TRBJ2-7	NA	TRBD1	CASSLGAGGREQYF	TGTGCCAGCAGCTTAGGGGCAGGGGGACGCGAGCAGTACTTC
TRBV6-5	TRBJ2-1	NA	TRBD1	CASSPTGNEQFF	TGTGCCAGCAGTCCGACAGGGAATGAGCAGTTCTTC
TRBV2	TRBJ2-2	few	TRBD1	CASLGQRNTGELFF	TGTGCCAGCCTGGGACAGCGGAACACCGGGGAGCTGTTTTTT
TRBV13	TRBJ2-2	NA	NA	CASSFDSNTGELFF	TGTGCCAGCAGCTTCGATTCGAACACCGGGGAGCTGTTTTTT
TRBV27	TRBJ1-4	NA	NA	CASSPRSQHQNEKLFF	TGTGCCAGCAGTCCCCGTAGTCAACACCAGAATGAAAAACTGTTTTTT
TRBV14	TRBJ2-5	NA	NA	CASSQSRTLETQYF	TGTGCCAGCAGCCAGAGTCGGACACTAGAGACCCAGTACTTC
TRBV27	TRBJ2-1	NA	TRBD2	CASSLSGTRFLDEQFF	TGTGCCAGCAGTTTATCTGGGACTAGGTTTTTGGATGAGCAGTTCTTC
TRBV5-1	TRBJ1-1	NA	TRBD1	CASSGGQGFSEAFF	TGCGCCAGCAGCGGGGGACAGGGGTTCTCTGAAGCTTTCTTT
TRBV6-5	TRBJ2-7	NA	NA	CASSYGVTEQYF	TGTGCCAGCAGTTACGGGGTAACCGAGCAGTACTTC
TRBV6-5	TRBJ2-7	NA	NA	CASSSWSPYEQYF	TGTGCCAGCAGTTCCTGGAGCCCCTACGAGCAGTACTTC